These 15 T cell receptor beta chains originate from one sample sequenced in a study of cytomegalovirus exposure and HLA in healthy donors. In the PCR, 60 Vbeta and 13 Jbeta primers were used. Clones were read by immunoSEQ multiplex PCR, and TCRdb kept only the in-frame ones, dropping some. The sample lists roughly 140,000 clones; 82% were seen once. Sequenced: PBMCs. The receptor source for this set is a woman between 45 and 60 years old in good health and CMV-seropositive.

V usage is TRBV29-1 and J usage is TRBJ2-3; TRBD2 agrees at 12 bases. Germline trimming cut 8 bases from V and 0 bases from J; bases unmatched to any gene: 6. This CDR3 has 15 amino acids. Per germline, CDR1 SQVTM and CDR2 ANQGSEA. In nucleotides, the CDR3 is TGCAGCTATGGACTAGCGGGGTCGAGCACAGATACGCAGTATTTT. Translation gives CSYGLAGSSTDTQYF.

The rearrangement joins TRBV29-1 to TRBJ2-5; the match to TRBD2 covers 7 bases. Germline loops: CDR1 SQVTM, CDR2 ANQGSEA. The CDR3 sequence is 13 residues long. J was trimmed by 4 bases and V by 3 bases; bases with no gene match: 5. The CDR3: CSVESGVGETQYF. The CDR3 coding sequence is TGCAGCGTTGAGAGCGGGGTGGGAGAGACCCAGTACTTC.

V is TRBV4-1 and J is TRBJ1-2; D gene ambiguous. Trimming pared 3 bases from V and 0 bases from J, leaving 14 bases between. CDR1 MGHRA and CDR2 YSYEKL come from the germline V gene. This CDR3 region has 16 residues. CDR3 nucleotide sequence: TGCGCCAGCAGCCAGGAAACCGCCGGAGCTAACTATGGCTACACCTTC. Protein sequence: CASSQETAGANYGYTF.

The rearrangement joins TRBV6-1 to TRBJ2-2; D gene ambiguous. V dropped 7 bases and J dropped 1 base, with 13 bases sitting between them. CDR3 length equals 15 residues. CDR1 MNHNS and CDR2 SASEGT come from the germline V gene. In DNA form, the CDR3 reads TGTGCCAGCATTTTGACACTGATGAACACCGGGGAGCTGTTTTTT. Protein sequence: CASILTLMNTGELFF.

The CDR3, as DNA: TGTGCCAGCAGTCCCCGGAAGGGGCGAGGAGATACGCAGTATTTT. This translates into CASSPRKGRGDTQYF. This chain links TRBV27 with TRBJ2-3, with D perhaps TRBD1 (5 bases). The CDR3 is 15 residues long. V lost 5 bases to trimming and J lost 5 bases, with 17 bases between them. The germline CDR1 and CDR2 sequences are MNHEY and SMNVEV (reference sequence).

Concerning this clone itself: Other DNA variants within this sample encode the same CDR3. This chain uses TRBV5-5 with TRBJ2-5; D gene uncertain. The CDR3 runs to 12 residues. V was pared by 0 bases and J by 5 bases, with 5 bases between. CDR1 and CDR2 from the germline V gene are SGHKS and YYEKEE (reference sequence). As DNA, the CDR3 is TGTGCCAGCAGCTTGGCGGGTGAGACCCAGTACTTC. Translation gives CASSLAGETQYF.

This clone was found a few times. The V and J genes are TRBV5-4 and TRBJ2-7, with D tentatively TRBD1 (5 bases). This CDR3 region has 13 residues. The V end was cut by 2 bases, the J end by 5 bases, with 11 bases between. CDR1 is SGHNT and CDR2 is YYREEE in the germline V gene (reference sequence). The CDR3 DNA sequence: TGTGCCAGCAGCTTAGGGGATAAGAACGAGCAGTACTTC. Protein sequence: CASSLGDKNEQYF.

The rearrangement joins TRBV19 to TRBJ2-2, with D possibly TRBD2 on 5 matching bases. The V gene's germline CDR1 is LNHDA and CDR2 SQIVND (reference sequence). The ends were cut back, 3 bases at V and 5 bases at J, with 13 bases in the middle. This CDR3 is 15 amino acids long. For the CDR3, the DNA is TGTGCCAGTAGTATGTTTGGGGAGAATACCGGGGAGCTGTTTTTT. It codes for CASSMFGENTGELFF. The whole variable domain, filled in from reference TRBV19 and TRBJ2-2, reads DGGITQSPKYLFRKEGQNVTLSCEQNLNHDAMYWYRQDPGQGLRLIYYSQIVNDFQKGDIAEGYSVSREKKESFPLTVTSAQKNPTAFYLCASSMFGENTGELFFGEGSRLTVL.

J is TRBJ1-4 and V is TRBV7-8; unclear D gene. V dropped 1 base and J dropped 0 bases, with 6 bases sitting between them. The germline gives CDR1 SGHVS, CDR2 FQNEAQ. CDR3 length: 15 residues. The CDR3 DNA reads as TGTGCCAGCAGCTTAGGCAGTACAACTAATGAAAAACTGTTTTTT. Amino acids: CASSLGSTTNEKLFF.

This rearrangement joins TRBV20-1 to TRBJ2-1; the D is unclear. V was trimmed by 5 bases and J by 6 bases, leaving 5 bases between them. The CDR3 extends over 10 amino acids. The germline V gene has CDR1 DFQATT and CDR2 SNEGSKA (reference sequence). The CDR3 protein is CSAVSNEQFF. CDR3 coding DNA: TGCAGTGCTGTCAGCAATGAGCAGTTCTTC.

The chain combines TRBV6-5 with TRBJ1-2; 8 nucleotides align to TRBD1. The germline CDR1 and CDR2 sequences are MNHEY and SVGAGI. The CDR3 runs 15 residues. The trim removed 0 bases at V and 3 bases at J, leaving 3 bases unmatched. CDR3 amino acids: CASSYSRQGYYGYTF. The CDR3 DNA reads TGTGCCAGCAGTTACTCGAGACAGGGGTACTATGGCTACACCTTC.

V usage is TRBV6-5 and J usage is TRBJ2-7; 9 bases fit TRBD1. The V segment lost 2 bases and the J segment 7 bases; nucleotides outside the gene matches: 9. The CDR3 contains 15 residues. Per the germline V gene, CDR1 is MNHEY and CDR2 is SVGAGI. CDR3 amino acids: CASSYGWGQGGEQYF. The CDR3 DNA follows: TGTGCCAGCAGTTACGGATGGGGACAGGGTGGTGAGCAGTACTTC.

The V gene is TRBV6-5, the J gene TRBJ1-1; D may be TRBD1 (5 bases). Germline CDR1 and CDR2: MNHEY and SVGAGI. With 5 bases removed from V and 0 bases from J, the gap between germline ends came to 10 bases. This CDR3 is 14 amino acids long. The CDR3 spells CASSPRQMNTEAFF. As DNA, the CDR3 is TGTGCCAGCAGTCCACGACAGATGAACACTGAAGCTTTCTTT.

The rearrangement joins TRBV29-1 to TRBJ2-3; D possibly corresponds to TRBD2 (6 bases). CDR3 length equals 13 residues. Germline-derived CDR1 and CDR2 are SQVTM and ANQGSEA. Trimming cost V 0 bases and J 4 bases, with 8 bases left between them. Here the CDR3 DNA reads TGCAGCGTTGAAGAGGGGACTGCAGATACGCAGTATTTT. Its protein product is CSVEEGTADTQYF.

The chain couples TRBV5-6 to TRBJ1-5; 7 positions match TRBD1. J gave up 4 bases and V 4 bases, and 2 bases lay outside the gene matches. The CDR3 covers 13 residues. Germline V gene sequence: CDR1 SGHDT, CDR2 YYEEEE. For the CDR3, the DNA is TGTGCCAGCAGCGTACAGGGGAATCAGCCCCAGCATTTT. Encoded protein: CASSVQGNQPQHF.